This T cell receptor beta chain was identified in a study of blood T cell repertoires in COVID-19. Overall study context: The origin of the acute and convalescent COVID-19 samples was the United States, Italy and Spain.

The repertoire was sequenced with immunoSEQ multiplex PCR; TCRdb's copy has only in-frame clones and lacks some. The table lists 260,000 or so clones, around 84% of them singletons, with 2% to 3% in the top ten. In this sample, this clone turned up a few times. The V gene lost 7 bases and the J gene lost 4 bases, with 16 bases spanning the gap. The CDR3 is made up of 14 amino acids. CDR1 is LNHDA, CDR2 SQIVND, per germline (reference sequence). Cohort assignment relied on participant-reported clinical history. The V gene is TRBV19, the J gene TRBJ1-1, with D maybe TRBD1 (6 bases). This clonotype was sampled from a woman aged 45 to 65 who had recovered from COVID-19. The specimen was PBMCs or T cells enriched from blood (not recorded which). The CDR3 region is CASTLQGRGTEAFF. As DNA, the CDR3 is TGTGCCAGTACCCTACAGGGAAGGGGCACTGAAGCTTTCTTT. Combining the CDR3 with reference TRBV19 and TRBJ1-1 gives the whole variable domain DGGITQSPKYLFRKEGQNVTLSCEQNLNHDAMYWYRQDPGQGLRLIYYSQIVNDFQKGDIAEGYSVSREKKESFPLTVTSAQKNPTAFYLCASTLQGRGTEAFFGQGTRLTVV.